The sequence of this T cell receptor (beta chain) was determined in a study of T cell responses to AZD1222 COVID-19 vaccine. V lost 0 bases, J lost 7 bases, and 13 bases lay in between. The CDR3 runs 15 residues. Germline assignment: CDR1 MNHEY and CDR2 SVGAGI. Notes on the study in general: Spike-specific TCR breadth and depth grew following two AZD1222 doses.

The data were produced by immunoSEQ multiplex PCR, yet TCRdb's version contains in-frame clones alone and is incomplete. The sample has around 110,000 clones, 75% to 90% seen once. As to this clone: Its antigen is unknown.

The clonotype originates from an adult in good health. The V call is TRBV6-5, the J call TRBJ1-5, with D possibly matching TRBD1 (5 bases). Sequences were derived from peripheral blood, sampled on day 0 of MenACWY control vaccination. The CDR3 is CASSYSGRDGQPQHF. The CDR3 nucleotides read TGTGCCAGCAGTTACTCGGGCAGGGATGGACAGCCCCAGCATTTT.